A selection of T cell receptor beta chains follows, all from one sample in a study of Graves' ophthalmopathy and Graves' hyperthyroidism. TCRdb analysed the multiplex PCR reads with MiXCR anew, one entry per CDR3 protein. The sample lists over 500,000 distinct CDR3 sequences, 22% occurring once. Source material: peripheral blood. The receptors originated from a woman between 18 and 29 years old with stable Graves' hyperthyroidism. Some clones in this sample may be carry-over from other donors' samples. The CDR3 runs from the conserved cysteine through the conserved F or W. The D gene is left open where the match is weak. A row's size may be missing; if present it is once, few, many or a size class.

D gene,V gene,CDR3 length,J gene,clone size,CDR3 protein,CDR3 DNA
TRBD1,TRBV5-1,15,TRBJ2-4,few,CASSLSGQKENIKYF,TGCGCCAGCAGCTTGTCGGGACAGAAAGAAAACATTAAGTACTTC
TRBD1,TRBV20-1,13,TRBJ1-3,many,CSARDRDGNTIYF,TGCAGTGCTAGGGACAGGGATGGAAACACCATATATTTT
NA,TRBV11-2,14,TRBJ2-7,many,CASSLAGWAYEQYF,TGTGCCAGCAGCTTAGCAGGTTGGGCCTACGAGCAGTACTTC
TRBD1,TRBV6-2/TRBV6-3,15,TRBJ1-2,NA,CASSYSTGAIYGYTF,TGTGCCAGCAGTTACTCGACAGGGGCGATCTATGGCTACACCTTC
NA,TRBV6-4,15,TRBJ1-3,many,CASSDRQVSGNTIYF,TGTGCCAGCAGTGACCGGCAGGTCTCTGGAAACACCATATATTTT
NA,TRBV20-1,15,TRBJ1-2,many,CSARDLEAAGGGYTF,TGCAGTGCTAGAGATCTAGAGGCCGCAGGAGGTGGCTACACCTTC
TRBD1,TRBV5-1,19,TRBJ2-5,NA,CASSSPSTRTGGSEETQYF,TGCGCCAGCAGCTCGCCCAGCACTAGGACAGGGGGGAGCGAGGAGACCCAGTACTTC
TRBD1,TRBV20-1,14,TRBJ2-5,NA,CSAHPGQGYETQYF,TGCAGTGCTCATCCGGGACAGGGGTATGAGACCCAGTACTTC
NA,TRBV4-3,14,TRBJ2-5,NA,CASSQGVGEETQYF,TGCGCCAGCAGCCAAGGGGTTGGCGAAGAGACCCAGTACTTC
TRBD1,TRBV27,15,TRBJ2-7,many,CASSNPSTGVFGQYF,TGTGCCAGCAGTAATCCTTCGACAGGGGTGTTCGGGCAGTACTTC
NA,TRBV27,13,TRBJ1-2,NA,CASSLSPRYGYTF,TGTGCCAGCAGTTTATCCCCCCGATATGGCTACACCTTC
NA,TRBV4-1,15,TRBJ2-5,many,CASSQEVWIRTTQYF,TGCGCCAGCAGCCAAGAGGTGTGGATTCGGACGACCCAGTACTTC
NA,TRBV15,13,TRBJ1-2,NA,CATSRRVERGYTF,TGTGCCACCAGCAGAAGGGTGGAAAGAGGCTACACCTTC
NA,TRBV6-5,13,TRBJ1-2,NA,CASSYPGDGGYTF,TGTGCCAGCAGTTATCCGGGGGACGGAGGCTACACCTTC
NA,TRBV6-1,15,TRBJ2-2,many,CASSEEAGNTGELFF,TGTGCCAGCAGTGAAGAAGCGGGGAACACCGGGGAGCTGTTTTTT
NA,TRBV12-5,14,TRBJ1-3,many,CASGRRQSGNTIYF,TGTGCTAGTGGGCGGAGGCAATCTGGAAACACCATATATTTT
NA,TRBV3-1,14,TRBJ1-6,few,CASSRNSDNSPLHF,TGTGCCAGCAGCCGAAACAGCGATAATTCACCCCTCCACTTT
NA,TRBV6-1,14,TRBJ2-5,many,CASSPRSAQETQYF,TGTGCCAGCAGCCCCCGGAGCGCGCAAGAGACCCAGTACTTC
NA,TRBV28,13,TRBJ2-4,many,CASSAPAQNIQYF,TGTGCCAGCAGCGCCCCAGCGCAGAACATTCAGTACTTC
NA,TRBV5-1,14,TRBJ1-1,many,CASSRAASGTEAFF,TGCGCCAGCAGCCGAGCCGCGAGCGGCACTGAAGCTTTCTTT
NA,TRBV28,14,TRBJ1-6,few,CASSPGTDLTTLHF,TGTGCCAGCAGTCCCGGGACGGATCTCACAACCCTCCACTTT
TRBD1,TRBV19,15,TRBJ1-5,many,CASSIQGGGNQPQHF,TGTGCCAGTAGTATACAAGGGGGCGGTAATCAGCCCCAGCATTTT
NA,TRBV27,14,TRBJ2-5,NA,CASSPYYGVETQYF,TGTGCCAGCAGTCCCTACTATGGGGTAGAGACCCAGTACTTC
TRBD1,TRBV25-1,14,TRBJ1-1,many,CASSGHRGHTEAFF,TGTGCCAGCAGTGGGCACAGGGGGCACACTGAAGCTTTCTTT
NA,TRBV7-2,14,TRBJ1-2,NA,CASRHNRELWGYTF,TGTGCCAGCAGACACAACAGGGAGCTCTGGGGCTACACCTTC
NA,TRBV5-1,13,TRBJ2-7,many,CASSPGTGIEQYF,TGTGCCAGCTCGCCCGGGACCGGGATAGAGCAGTACTTC
TRBD1,TRBV4-1,17,TRBJ1-1,NA,CASSQAGRGTADTEAFF,TGCGCCAGCAGCCAAGCGGGGCGGGGGACAGCGGACACTGAAGCTTTCTTT
NA,TRBV6-4,16,TRBJ1-3,NA,CASSPQSVKSGNTIYF,TGTGCCAGCAGTCCTCAGTCAGTGAAGTCTGGAAACACCATATATTTT
TRBD2,TRBV7-2,14,TRBJ2-7,many,CASSSTGLATEQYF,TGTGCCAGCAGCTCGACGGGACTAGCGACCGAGCAGTACTTC
NA,TRBV12-3/TRBV12-4,14,TRBJ1-1,many,CASSSRGENTEAFF,TGTGCCAGCAGCTCCAGAGGAGAGAACACTGAAGCTTTCTTT
NA,TRBV3-1,12,TRBJ1-6,NA,CASTGKHSPLHF,TGTGCCAGCACGGGGAAACATTCACCCCTCCACTTT
NA,TRBV30,12,TRBJ1-1,many,CAWSFRGAEAFF,TGTGCCTGGAGTTTCCGGGGGGCTGAAGCTTTCTTT
NA,TRBV6-2/TRBV6-3,15,TRBJ1-1,many,CASSGTHQVNTEAFF,TGTGCCAGCAGTGGGACACATCAAGTGAACACTGAAGCTTTCTTT
NA,TRBV11-2,15,TRBJ1-2,many,CASSTPRRNSYGYTF,TGTGCCAGCAGCACCCCCCGGAGGAATAGCTATGGCTACACCTTC
TRBD2,TRBV28,16,TRBJ2-7,many,CASSYTLRDYIYEQYF,TGTGCCAGCAGCTACACCTTGCGGGACTATATTTACGAGCAGTACTTC
NA,TRBV6-5,16,TRBJ1-1,many,CASSSPRPDGGTEAFF,TGTGCCAGCAGTTCCCCACGGCCCGACGGGGGCACTGAAGCTTTCTTT
TRBD1,TRBV6-1,13,TRBJ2-7,many,CASSVNRGQEQYF,TGTGCCAGCAGTGTCAACAGGGGGCAGGAGCAGTACTTC
NA,TRBV12-3/TRBV12-4,14,TRBJ1-5,many,CASSFDHNNQPQHF,TGTGCCAGCAGTTTTGACCACAACAATCAGCCCCAGCATTTT
NA,TRBV6-5,14,TRBJ2-7,many,CASSYSGGDYEQYF,TGTGCCAGCAGCTACTCCGGAGGGGACTACGAGCAGTACTTC
NA,TRBV27,12,TRBJ2-7,NA,CASRGLTYEQYF,TGTGCCAGCAGAGGGTTAACCTACGAGCAGTACTTC
NA,TRBV2,14,TRBJ1-5,many,CASSDGGAGQPQHF,TGTGCCAGCAGTGATGGGGGGGCGGGTCAGCCCCAGCATTTT
NA,TRBV3-1,17,TRBJ2-1,NA,CASRPMTQGGIHNEQFF,TGTGCCAGCAGGCCAATGACGCAGGGGGGTATCCACAATGAGCAGTTCTTC
NA,TRBV19,13,TRBJ1-1,few,CASSLAQDFEAFF,TGTGCCAGTAGCCTAGCACAGGATTTTGAAGCTTTCTTT
NA,TRBV20-1,12,TRBJ2-7,few,CSASPLGNLQYF,TGCAGTGCTAGTCCCTTAGGGAATCTACAGTACTTC
TRBD1,TRBV5-5,15,TRBJ1-5,NA,CASSQTGGVNQPQHF,TGTGCCAGCAGTCAGACAGGGGGGGTCAATCAGCCCCAGCATTTT
TRBD2,TRBV20-1,15,TRBJ2-7,many,CSARGSASGTYEQYF,TGCAGTGCTAGAGGGTCGGCTAGCGGAACCTACGAGCAGTACTTC
NA,TRBV5-1,14,TRBJ1-2,many,CASSPEDGNYGYTF,TGCGCCAGCAGCCCGGAGGACGGGAACTATGGCTACACCTTC
NA,TRBV6-1,14,TRBJ2-2,NA,CASTKMQGAGELFF,TGTGCCAGCACCAAAATGCAAGGTGCCGGGGAGCTGTTTTTT
TRBD1,TRBV30,15,TRBJ1-1,many,CAWSVKGARGTEAFF,TGTGCCTGGAGTGTAAAGGGGGCGAGGGGAACTGAAGCTTTCTTT
NA,TRBV2,14,TRBJ1-5,few,CASNSEKSFQPQHF,TGTGCCAGCAATTCAGAGAAGAGCTTTCAGCCCCAGCATTTT
NA,TRBV11-2,15,TRBJ1-2,NA,CASSYPNRFNYGYTF,TGTGCCAGCAGCTACCCCAACAGGTTTAACTATGGCTACACCTTC
NA,TRBV6-1,16,TRBJ1-6,NA,CASSLKTGPYNSPLHF,TGTGCCAGCAGCCTAAAAACAGGACCCTATAATTCACCCCTCCACTTT
NA,TRBV6-1,15,TRBJ1-2,many,CASSQDYRSPYGYTF,TGTGCCAGCAGTCAGGATTACAGAAGCCCCTATGGCTACACCTTC
TRBD1,TRBV6-5,17,TRBJ1-1,NA,CASSYGYRGRGDTEAFF,TGTGCCAGCAGTTACGGGTACAGGGGGAGAGGGGACACTGAAGCTTTCTTT
NA,TRBV15,17,TRBJ1-3,NA,CATFGSTDGGPGNTIYF,TGTGCCACCTTCGGCTCTACGGACGGGGGGCCTGGAAACACCATATATTTT
NA,TRBV15,19,TRBJ2-7,many,CATSRDPPGTYPPQNEQYF,TGTGCCACCAGCAGAGACCCCCCTGGGACATATCCCCCGCAGAACGAGCAGTACTTC
NA,TRBV6-2/TRBV6-3,14,TRBJ1-2,many,CASSFVRSNYGYTF,TGTGCCAGCAGTTTCGTTAGGAGTAACTATGGCTACACCTTC
TRBD2,TRBV6-1,16,TRBJ2-7,many,CASSKGTSGGRNEQYF,TGTGCCAGCAGCAAAGGGACTAGCGGGGGCCGAAACGAGCAGTACTTC
NA,TRBV20-1,12,TRBJ1-6,many,CSARQPDSPLHF,TGCAGTGCTCGACAGCCCGATTCGCCCCTCCACTTT
TRBD1,TRBV19,14,TRBJ1-6,many,CASSGQATNSPLHF,TGTGCCAGTAGTGGACAGGCAACCAATTCACCCCTCCACTTT